Listed below are T cell receptor beta chains from one sample, sequenced in a study of identifying expanded T cells in peripheral blood. TCRdb keeps only in-frame clones here, not all; method: immunoSEQ multiplex PCR. Seen here are about 90,000 clones, around 85% observed once, and the top ten hold approximately 5.6%. Sample: blood. The receptors derive from a person aged 18 to 75 in good health. CDR3s include the opening cysteine and the closing phenylalanine or tryptophan. The D gene is left open where the match is weak. Size is stated for part of the rows, as once, few or many counts, or as a class when the clone is expanded.

>TRBV5-6|TRBJ2-7|TRBD1|-
CASSFQGVHEQYF
>TRBV18|TRBJ2-1|TRBD2|-
CASSPFSGGAPYNEQFF
>TRBV11-3|TRBJ2-5|-|-
CASSLGHRQETQYF
>TRBV5-1|TRBJ1-2|TRBD1|-
CASSLGQTYGYTF
>TRBV14|TRBJ1-2|-|few
CASSHTRSYGYTF
>TRBV5-1|TRBJ2-7|TRBD1|-
CASSLPGQGVGNAAYEQYF
>TRBV7-9|TRBJ2-2|TRBD1|-
CASSSYRGTGELFF
>TRBV6-1|TRBJ2-5|-|-
CASSEFPGRQETQYF
>TRBV5-5|TRBJ2-7|-|-
CASSLEGLYEQYF
>TRBV7-2|TRBJ2-1|-|-
CASSLRRDNEQFF
>TRBV11-2|TRBJ2-7|TRBD2|-
CASSVSLAGAYEQYF
>TRBV11-2|TRBJ2-7|-|-
CASSLRSYEQYF
>TRBV9|TRBJ1-2|TRBD1|-
CASSVPGQGAYGYTF
>TRBV6-5|TRBJ2-3|-|-
CASSYFRDFTDTQYF
>TRBV7-2|TRBJ2-7|-|-
CASSYLPQAVPSYEQYF
>TRBV7-9|TRBJ2-7|-|-
CASATINTPLEQYF
>TRBV10-3|TRBJ1-5|-|-
CAISDKGDEIQPQHF
>TRBV18|TRBJ1-1|-|-
CASSRGGTNTEAFF
>TRBV18|TRBJ2-3|-|-
CASSPISGKVPDTQYF
>TRBV6-5|TRBJ1-2|-|-
CASGRRNYGYTF
>TRBV2|TRBJ1-1|-|-
CASSLVSEAFF
>TRBV2|TRBJ1-4|-|-
CASSEFSPLGATNEKLFF
>TRBV5-4|TRBJ1-2|TRBD1|once
CASRYSRDRGRYGYTF
>TRBV4-1|TRBJ1-2|-|-
CASSPLLLTNPGVRLNGYTF
>TRBV11-3|TRBJ2-5|-|once
CASSSGTQETQYF
>TRBV7-9|TRBJ1-1|-|-
CASPLDRLNTEAFF
>TRBV18|TRBJ1-1|-|-
CASSSSTALMNTEAFF
>TRBV7-8|TRBJ1-1|-|-
CASSPDGGLMNTEAFF
>TRBV6-5|TRBJ2-7|-|-
CASSFLGGYEQYF
>TRBV9|TRBJ2-7|TRBD2|-
CASSVAGTSGGEQYF
>TRBV9|TRBJ2-1|TRBD1|-
CASSGGQGAYNEQFF
>TRBV30|TRBJ1-5|TRBD1|-
CAWSAGGAGNQPQHF
>TRBV2|TRBJ2-1|-|-
CASEAWGDNEQFF
>TRBV7-8|TRBJ2-3|TRBD1|-
CASSARQGDTQYF
>TRBV29-1|TRBJ1-2|-|-
CSVGLGGGFNYGYTF
>TRBV6-1|TRBJ1-3|-|-
CASSGGVGNTIYF
>TRBV7-9|TRBJ2-5|-|-
CASSLLAGVGTQYF
>TRBV5-4|TRBJ1-4|-|-
CASSLGNSNEKLFF
>TRBV15|TRBJ1-5|-|-
CATSRTRSWGNQPQHF
>TRBV28|TRBJ1-2|-|few
CASSPRDTPGGYTF
>TRBV29-1|TRBJ1-2|-|few
CSVATRNYGYTF
>TRBV4-1|TRBJ1-2|TRBD1|-
CASSPGGEIWHGYTF
>TRBV25-1|TRBJ1-2|-|-
CASSSQRTVTF
>TRBV18|TRBJ1-4|-|-
CASSPGHQGEKLFF
>TRBV2|TRBJ1-5|-|-
CASKRQGNQPQHF
>TRBV6-5|TRBJ2-7|TRBD1|-
CASSPGQGRQYF
>TRBV6-5|TRBJ2-4|-|-
CASSYSQTRDGIQYF
>TRBV9|TRBJ2-3|-|-
CASSVSGGRTDTQYF
>TRBV6-1|TRBJ1-4|-|-
CASSGGPGATNEKLFF
>TRBV7-8|TRBJ1-1|-|-
CASSPRGIGFVNTEAFF
>TRBV9|TRBJ1-6|-|once
CASSKAGYNSPLHF
>TRBV6-1|TRBJ2-7|TRBD1|-
CASSDEARLRDRRYEQYF
>TRBV6-1|TRBJ1-2|-|-
CASSESGTYGYTF
>TRBV19|TRBJ1-5|TRBD1|once
CASSLPGTGDQPQHF